The 5 T cell receptor beta chains below all came from one sample that was sequenced in a study of T cell changes during pregnancy in multiple sclerosis. Measured with immunoSEQ multiplex PCR; TCRdb has only the in-frame clones, and not every one. There are 70,000 to 75,000 clones in the sample; 92% occur only once, and under 2% lies in the top ten. The sample was peripheral blood, taken in the second trimester of pregnancy. Every receptor here comes from a female donor with multiple sclerosis, enrolled in a pregnancy study.

This clone was observed a handful of times. The V call is TRBV14, the J call TRBJ1-2; TRBD1 might be the D (5 bases). The CDR3 is made up of 13 amino acids. In germline, CDR1 is SGHDN, CDR2 FVKESK. V was clipped by 3 bases and J by 9 bases, with 14 bases between them. CDR3 sequence (DNA): TGTGCCAGCAGCCAGAAGTTGGGGGGGAGCTACACCTTC. Translated, it gives CASSQKLGGSYTF.

The genes are TRBV18 and TRBJ2-2; no clear D gene. V was pared by 1 base and J by 0 bases, with 12 bases between. The CDR3 has 17 residues. Germline values: CDR1 KGHSH, CDR2 LQKENI. CDR3 sequence reads: CASSPLIGSTNTGELFF. Written as DNA, the CDR3 is TGTGCCAGCTCACCACTGATTGGTAGCACGAACACCGGGGAGCTGTTTTTT.

CDR3 sequence reads: CASSRKQGANYEQYF. For the CDR3, the DNA is TGTGCCAGTAGCCGAAAACAGGGGGCCAATTACGAGCAGTACTTC. The chain uses TRBV19 and TRBJ2-7; 9 bases map to TRBD1. The V gene's germline CDR1 is LNHDA and CDR2 SQIVND (reference sequence). The CDR3 consists of 15 residues. V gave up 6 bases and J gave up 4 bases; unmatched junction bases: 10.

The gene calls are TRBV7-9 and TRBJ1-4; D is ambiguous. The CDR3 is 14 amino acids. Trimming shortened V by 2 bases and J by 4 bases, and 8 bases separated the two germline ends. Germline V lookup: CDR1 SEHNR, CDR2 FQNEAQ (reference sequence). This CDR3 is CASSLSGLNEKLFF. DNA of the CDR3: TGTGCCAGCAGCTTATCTGGGCTTAATGAAAAACTGTTTTTT.

The CDR3 region is CASSETGGYTF. CDR3 nucleotides: TGTGCCAGCAGTGAAACAGGGGGCTACACCTTC. The V and J genes are TRBV25-1 and TRBJ1-2; a possible D gene is TRBD1 (6 bases). Trimming stripped 2 bases from V and 8 bases from J, with 6 bases between. The CDR3 contains 11 residues. Germline loops: CDR1 MGHDK, CDR2 SYGVNS.